A selection of T cell receptor beta chains follows, all from one sample in a study of shared clonotypes between healthy human individuals. The assay was immunoSEQ multiplex PCR, and TCRdb's table has in-frame clones only and misses some. This table holds over a million clones, roughly 96% found once. The sample comprised naive CD4+ T cells sorted from blood. The receptors originated from a man aged 30-40 years in good health. CDR3s include the opening cysteine and the closing phenylalanine or tryptophan. A D gene is named only where the DNA matches it firmly. The size of a clone is reported for some rows only, either as once, few or many, or as a class for expanded clones.

clone size	D gene	V gene	J gene	CDR3 DNA	CDR3 protein
.	.	TRBV18	TRBJ2-3	TGTGCCAGCTCACCAGGATTAGCGGCTAGCACAGATACGCAGTATTTT	CASSPGLAASTDTQYF
.	.	TRBV7-2	TRBJ2-5	TGTGCCAGCAGCTTAGGTGGACTAGAGACCCAGTACTTC	CASSLGGLETQYF
.	TRBD2	TRBV13	TRBJ2-1	TGTGCCAGCAGTTCAGCGGGAGATAACAATGAGCAGTTCTTC	CASSSAGDNNEQFF
.	.	TRBV19	TRBJ2-3	TGTGCCAGTAGTATAGAAGGAACCCAAACAGATACGCAGTATTTT	CASSIEGTQTDTQYF
.	.	TRBV5-6	TRBJ2-1	TGTGCCAGCAGCTTGGCGGGGAATGAGCAGTTCTTC	CASSLAGNEQFF
.	.	TRBV6-5	TRBJ2-7	TGTGCCAGCGGGCACCAAGCCTACGAGCAGTACTTC	CASGHQAYEQYF
.	TRBD1	TRBV7-8	TRBJ2-3	TGTGCCAGCAGCCAGACAGGGGAGACAGATACGCAGTATTTT	CASSQTGETDTQYF
.	.	TRBV9	TRBJ2-3	TGTGCCAGCAGCTCGACCAGGGACGATACGCAGTATTTT	CASSSTRDDTQYF
.	TRBD1	TRBV7-9	TRBJ2-1	TGTGCCAGCAGCCCAGAGGCGGGGACAGGGCCATACAATGAGCAGTTCTTC	CASSPEAGTGPYNEQFF
once	TRBD2	TRBV5-1	TRBJ2-1	TGCGCCAGCAGCTCGGGACTAGCGGGGGGTCATGAGCAGTTCTTC	CASSSGLAGGHEQFF
.	.	TRBV19	TRBJ1-1	TGTGCCAGCCAGTCGGGGGGAGGGAACACTGAAGCTTTCTTT	CASQSGGGNTEAFF
.	TRBD2	TRBV18	TRBJ2-2	TGTGCCAGCACGGGACTAGCGGGGACCGGGGAGCTGTTTTTT	CASTGLAGTGELFF
.	.	TRBV14	TRBJ2-4	TGTGCCAGCAGCTTGGGACCTGGGGCCAAAAACATTCAGTACTTC	CASSLGPGAKNIQYF
.	TRBD2	TRBV10-3	TRBJ2-7	TGTGCCATCAGGCCGACTAGCGGGAGTTACGAGCAGTACTTC	CAIRPTSGSYEQYF
.	.	TRBV9	TRBJ1-3	TGTGCCAGCAGCGTATCGGCCAGTACAAACTCTGGAAACACCATATATTTT	CASSVSASTNSGNTIYF
.	.	TRBV14	TRBJ1-1	TGTGCCAGCAGCCAACAGTACACTGAAGCTTTCTTT	CASSQQYTEAFF
.	TRBD2	TRBV5-6	TRBJ2-2	TGTGCCAGCAGCTTGGTACTACCTAGCGGGAGGGCCGGGGAGCTGTTTTTT	CASSLVLPSGRAGELFF
few	.	TRBV30	TRBJ2-4	TGTGCCTGGATGGGGCCCGGGAAAGCCAAAAACATTCAGTACTTC	CAWMGPGKAKNIQYF
.	.	TRBV7-2	TRBJ2-5	TGTGCCAGCAGCCCCTCTAGGGTCCAAGAGACCCAGTACTTC	CASSPSRVQETQYF
.	.	TRBV6-1	TRBJ2-2	TGTGCCAGCAACGACGGTGGATATGTCGGGGAGCTGTTTTTT	CASNDGGYVGELFF